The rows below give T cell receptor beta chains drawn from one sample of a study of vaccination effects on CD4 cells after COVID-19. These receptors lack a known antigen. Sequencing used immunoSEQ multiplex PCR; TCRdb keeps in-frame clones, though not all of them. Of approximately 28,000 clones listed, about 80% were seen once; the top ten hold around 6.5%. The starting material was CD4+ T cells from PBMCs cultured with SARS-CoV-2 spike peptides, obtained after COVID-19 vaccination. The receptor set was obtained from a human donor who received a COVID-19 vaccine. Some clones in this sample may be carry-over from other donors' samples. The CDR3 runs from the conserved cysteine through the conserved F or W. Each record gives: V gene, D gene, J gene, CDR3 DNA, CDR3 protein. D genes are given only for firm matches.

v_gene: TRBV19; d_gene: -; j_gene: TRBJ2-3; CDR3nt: TGTGCCAGCAAGACAAGTTTGACCACAGATACGCAGTATTTT; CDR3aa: CASKTSLTTDTQYF
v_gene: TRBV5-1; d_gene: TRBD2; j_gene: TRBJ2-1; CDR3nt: TGCGCCAGCAGCTTGGCCCTAGCGGGGGGCAATGAGCAGTTCTTC; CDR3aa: CASSLALAGGNEQFF
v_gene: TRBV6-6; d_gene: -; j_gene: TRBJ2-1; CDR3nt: TGTGCCAGCAGCGAACAAGGTCGGCAGTTCTTC; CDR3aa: CASSEQGRQFF
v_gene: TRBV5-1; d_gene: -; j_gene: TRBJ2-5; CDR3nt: TGCGCCAGCAGCTTGTTGGCCACAGAAGAGACCCAGTACTTC; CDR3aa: CASSLLATEETQYF
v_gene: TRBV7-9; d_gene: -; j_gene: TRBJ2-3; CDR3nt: TGTGCCAGCACCCCCGGGGGCACAGATACGCAGTATTTT; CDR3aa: CASTPGGTDTQYF
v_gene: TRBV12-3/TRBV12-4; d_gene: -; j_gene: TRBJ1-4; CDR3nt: TGTGCCAGCAGTTTGGGGGAGACTGGTAAACTGTTTTTT; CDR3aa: CASSLGETGKLFF
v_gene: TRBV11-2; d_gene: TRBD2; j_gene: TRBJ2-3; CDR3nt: TGTGCCAGCAGCGCCGGCGGGGGGGGGACAGATACGCAGTATTTT; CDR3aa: CASSAGGGGTDTQYF
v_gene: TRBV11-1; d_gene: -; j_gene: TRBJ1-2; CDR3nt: TGTGCCAGCAGTTCCAGGACAGCTTCTGGCTACACCTTC; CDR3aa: CASSSRTASGYTF
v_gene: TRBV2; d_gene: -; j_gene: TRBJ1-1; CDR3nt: TGTGCCAGCAGTCAAGAGTTGGGGGCGGAAGCTTTCTTT; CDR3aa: CASSQELGAEAFF
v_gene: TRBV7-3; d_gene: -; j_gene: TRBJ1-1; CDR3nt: TGTGCCAGCAGCTACGGGCAGGGGACTGAAGCTTTCTTT; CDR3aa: CASSYGQGTEAFF
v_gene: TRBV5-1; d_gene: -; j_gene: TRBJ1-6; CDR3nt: TGCGCCAGCAGCTTGGGTCAGAGAGATTCACCCCTCCACTTT; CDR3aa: CASSLGQRDSPLHF